This T cell receptor beta chain was captured by sequencing in a study of OX40 agonist ivuxolimab in advanced cancers. With regard to this clone: Its target is unknown.

Clones were read by immunoSEQ multiplex PCR, and TCRdb kept only the in-frame ones, dropping some. The sample has approximately 91,000 clones, around 87% seen once. Overall study findings and caveats: The specificity for antigen of the expanded peripheral T cells was not determined.

CDR3 length: 12 residues. In germline, CDR1 is MNHNS, CDR2 SASEGT. The J segment lost 2 bases and the V segment lost 9 bases, leaving 4 bases of the junction unmatched. The genes are TRBV6-1 and TRBJ2-7, with 7 bases that match TRBD1. This receptor was taken from an adult with an advanced solid tumor such as melanoma, head and neck, liver or kidney cancer. The material was CD4+ or CD8+ T cells sorted from blood, obtained in a trial of the OX40 agonist ivuxolimab. The CDR3 sequence is CARQGIPYEQYF. In nucleotides, the CDR3 is TGTGCCAGACAGGGGATCCCCTACGAGCAGTACTTC.